This section outlines one T cell receptor (beta chain) sequence together with its context. Its antigen remains unknown. This entry is derived from a study of T-cell reconstitution after alpha-beta-depleted transplantation in children. General study findings and limits: The high TCRbeta diversity at day 60 in some patients came from surviving recipient T cells and thymic progenitors. T-cell counts and diversity were attributed mostly to newly produced T cells one year after transplant.

Unique molecular identifiers were built into the TCRbeta library. MiXCR, run by TCRdb on the PCR reads, gives a single entry per CDR3 protein. The table lists around 580,000 distinct CDR3 sequences, 23% of them singletons. This CDR3 spans 13 amino acids. The V gene's germline CDR1 is SNHLY and CDR2 FYNNEI. Trimming at V came to 7 bases and at J to 4 bases, leaving 5 bases not matched to a gene. The source of this sequence is a boy under two years old who had a stem cell transplant for acute myeloid leukemia, so the T cells may come from the graft donor. Sequencing was performed on PBMCs, mostly from graft donor cells, taken 360 days after TCRalphabeta/CD19-depleted stem cell transplant. This chain connects TRBV2 to TRBJ1-1; 8 bases agree with TRBD1. The CDR3 nucleotides are TGTGCCAGCAAGGGACAGGCTTTCACTGAAGCTTTCTTT. Translation: CASKGQAFTEAFF.